Below, one T cell receptor (beta chain) is given with its context. The target antigen is unknown. Germline V CDR1 and CDR2: PRHDT, FYEKMQ (reference sequence). J lost 7 bases, V lost 5 bases, and 14 bases had no gene match. The CDR3 runs 17 residues. Over chemoradiotherapy, repertoires were sampled more than once. This entry belongs to a study of chemoradiotherapy in HPV16-positive cancers. Study findings and constraints: Functional assays defining HPV-specific T cells used only a couple of HPV16-positive patients. In HPV16-positive patients, HPV-responsive T-cell expansion tracked better recurrence-free survival.

Clones were read by immunoSEQ multiplex PCR, and TCRdb kept only the in-frame ones, dropping some. The data contain 9,500 to 15,000 clones, nearly 90% of them singletons. The sequence was obtained from a human donor with HPV-associated anogenital cancer. Sampling was carried out from a patient who underwent chemoradiotherapy. The rearrangement joins TRBV13 to TRBJ2-1; 10 bases are a match to TRBD1. The CDR3 DNA is TGTGCCAGCAGCGGGAGGACAGGGGGAGGGAACACGAATGAGCAGTTCTTC. Amino acids: CASSGRTGGGNTNEQFF.